Described below is a single T cell receptor (beta chain) sequence and its context. Libraries were prepared by immunoSEQ multiplex PCR; TCRdb keeps only in-frame clonotypes and omits some of them. There are about 49,000 clones in the sample; roughly 79% occur only once, and about 6.4% lies in the top ten. The record originates from a study of OX40 agonist ivuxolimab in advanced cancers. The CDR3 consists of 15 residues. V was cut by 5 bases and J by 0 bases, with 11 bases left in between. Germline V lookup: CDR1 MNHEY, CDR2 SMNVEV (reference sequence). The clonotype originates from an adult with an advanced solid tumor such as melanoma, head and neck, liver or kidney cancer. This chain uses TRBV27 with TRBJ1-3; D not certain. The sequencing used CD4+ or CD8+ T cells sorted from blood, collected in a trial of the OX40 agonist ivuxolimab. The DNA for the CDR3 is TGTGCCAGCAGTATAGACCGGAGCTCTGGAAACACCATATATTTT. Amino acid sequence: CASSIDRSSGNTIYF.